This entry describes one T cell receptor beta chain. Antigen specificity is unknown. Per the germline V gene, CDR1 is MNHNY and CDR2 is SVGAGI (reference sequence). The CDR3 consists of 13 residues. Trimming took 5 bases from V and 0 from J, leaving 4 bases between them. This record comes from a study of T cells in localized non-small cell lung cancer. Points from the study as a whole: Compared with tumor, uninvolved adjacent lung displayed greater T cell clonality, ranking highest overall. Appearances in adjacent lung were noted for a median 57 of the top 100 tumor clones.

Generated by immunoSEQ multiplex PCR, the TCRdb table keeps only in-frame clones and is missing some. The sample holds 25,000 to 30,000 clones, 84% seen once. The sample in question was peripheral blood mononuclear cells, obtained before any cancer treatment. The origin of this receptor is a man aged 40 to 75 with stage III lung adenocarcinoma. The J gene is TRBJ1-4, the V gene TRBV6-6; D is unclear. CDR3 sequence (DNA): TGTGCCAGCAGTGCGGCAACTAATGAAAAACTGTTTTTT. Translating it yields CASSAATNEKLFF.